This T cell receptor beta chain stems from a study of shared clonotypes between healthy human individuals. Naive CD8 cells were CD45RO-negative, positively selected for CCR7, excluding terminally differentiated effector memory CD45RA+ cells. None of the donors, who were healthy HIV-negative adults, had recently had acute infections or vaccinations. With regard to this clone: Its antigen is not identified.

Findings and caveats of the study: Large sequencing depth failed to make sorted-subset sequencing complete, rarefaction showed.

J was trimmed by 4 bases and V by 4 bases; bases with no gene match: 10. This CDR3 has 16 amino acids. CDR1 and CDR2 (germline): SGHVS, FQNEAQ. Method: immunoSEQ multiplex PCR; TCRdb's copy keeps in-frame clones and lacks some. This sample yields about 2.1 million clones, of which 90% to 95% are seen a single time; about 1.6% belongs to the top ten. What was sequenced was naive CD8+ T cells from PBMCs. The V call is TRBV7-8, the J call TRBJ2-1; 7 bases are a match to TRBD2. The origin of this receptor is a young man in good health. Some clones in this sample may be carry-over from other donors' samples. The chain's CDR3 is CASSSHPGGLYNEQFF. In DNA, the CDR3 is TGTGCCAGCAGCTCACACCCCGGGGGACTATACAATGAGCAGTTCTTC.